The subject of this entry is one T cell receptor (beta chain). Its antigen remains unknown. This sample is part of a study of cytomegalovirus exposure and HLA in healthy donors. At the level of the study: Findings of an earlier analysis included over 95 million unique TCR beta sequences from around 180 million T cells.

General study results and limits: Roughly uniform depth of sequencing across donors was assumed in presence/absence analyses. Most TCR sequences showed up rarely, but some public TCRs showed up in many donors.

CDR1 is ENHRY and CDR2 is SYGVKD in the germline V gene. V was clipped by 2 bases and J by 7 bases, with 14 bases between them. This CDR3 spans 15 amino acids. The PCR contained 60 Vbeta and 13 Jbeta primers. Sequenced by immunoSEQ multiplex PCR; TCRdb stores in-frame clones only, minus some. Here the sample spans about 140,000 clones, approximately 79% being singletons. This chain uses TRBV10-3 with TRBJ2-2; D might be TRBD1 (5 bases). Sequencing input: PBMCs. The source of this sequence is a man aged 50 to 59 in good health and CMV-seropositive. This chain's CDR3 is CAISERAGQVGELFF. The CDR3 coding sequence is TGTGCCATCAGTGAGAGGGCAGGGCAGGTCGGGGAGCTGTTTTTT.